Each of the 10 T cell receptor beta chains below was sequenced from the same sample in a study of shared clonotypes between healthy human individuals. Generated by immunoSEQ multiplex PCR, the TCRdb table keeps only in-frame clones and is missing some. The sample has about a million clones, around 74% seen once. The sample taken for sequencing was memory CD4+ T cells sorted from blood. Documented subset: CD45RA-negative fraction. The origin of the receptors is a man aged 18 to 30 in good health.

This chain joins TRBV27 and TRBJ2-7; TRBD2 agrees at 7 bases. The CDR3 is made up of 16 amino acids. J lost 0 bases, V lost 6 bases, and 11 bases had no gene match. The germline CDR1 and CDR2 sequences are MNHEY and SMNVEV (reference sequence). The CDR3 loop is CASRGGRTVSSYEQYF. As DNA, the CDR3 is TGTGCCAGCAGGGGGGGGAGGACGGTGAGCTCCTACGAGCAGTACTTC.

CDR3 sequence (DNA): TGTGCCAGCAGCTTGGCCCGAGAAGAGACCCAGTACTTC. It encodes CASSLAREETQYF. The rearrangement links TRBV5-4 to TRBJ2-5; no definite D call. Germline V lookup: CDR1 SGHNT, CDR2 YYREEE (reference sequence). The CDR3 loop spans 13 amino acids. V was pared by 0 bases and J by 3 bases, with 6 bases between.

A remark on this clone: The same CDR3 can be traced to other DNA sequences in this sample. The chain has TRBV5-1 and TRBJ2-1; D not resolved. CDR3 length equals 12 residues. V lost 1 base and J lost 3, with 2 bases in between. Germline-derived CDR1 and CDR2 are SGHRS and YFSETQ. The CDR3: CASSLSYNEQFF. The CDR3 nucleotides are TGCGCCAGCAGCTTGAGCTACAATGAGCAGTTCTTC.

The chain recombines TRBV6-1 with TRBJ2-3, with TRBD2 identical over 8 bases. The CDR3 has 15 residues. Losses at the gene ends were 0 bases for V and 3 bases for J; bases not matched to a gene: 2. CDR1 is MNHNS and CDR2 is SASEGT in the germline V gene. CDR3 loop: CASSEAVAGTDTQYF. The CDR3 coding sequence is TGTGCCAGCAGTGAAGCGGTAGCGGGAACAGATACGCAGTATTTT.

There are a few counts of this clone. The chain has TRBV6-1 and TRBJ1-4; no firm D call. Germline V gene lookup returns CDR1 MNHNS and CDR2 SASEGT. The CDR3 sequence is 15 residues long. The V end lost 4 bases, the J end lost 7 bases, and 16 bases lay between the germline ends. The CDR3 sequence is CASSAQGGSGEKLFF. CDR3 coding DNA: TGTGCCAGCAGTGCCCAAGGAGGAAGCGGTGAAAAACTGTTTTTT.

This chain links TRBV5-1 with TRBJ2-7, with D tentatively TRBD2 (6 bases). The CDR3 totals 16 residues. Germline V gene sequence: CDR1 SGHRS, CDR2 YFSETQ. V was clipped by 4 bases and J by 0 bases, with 17 bases between them. CDR3 region: CASSLGDAGTSYEQYF. The CDR3, as DNA: TGCGCCAGCAGCCTAGGTGACGCGGGGACCTCCTACGAGCAGTACTTC.

As regards this clone: A read error may be the cause here, since a much bigger clone is one base away. The chain joins TRBV7-9 to TRBJ1-1; TRBD1 agrees at 9 bases. The V gene end was trimmed by 6 bases and the J gene end by 0 bases; junction bases not matched to a gene: 2. Germline V gives CDR1 SEHNR, CDR2 FQNEAQ (reference sequence). The CDR3 contains 14 residues. The CDR3 reads CASRGTGMNTEAFF. The CDR3 DNA reads TGTGCCAGCAGGGGGACAGGGATGAACACTGAAGCTTTCTTT.

In this sample, this clone turned up once. This sequence joins TRBV5-1 and TRBJ1-1, with D tentatively TRBD1 (5 bases). The germline gives CDR1 SGHRS, CDR2 YFSETQ. There are 15 residues in the CDR3. Trimming removed 1 base at V and 1 base at J, with 11 bases between. The chain's CDR3 is CASSLFQGGNTEAFF. The DNA for the CDR3 is TGCGCCAGCAGCTTGTTCCAGGGTGGGAACACTGAAGCTTTCTTT.

This chain joins TRBV7-6 and TRBJ1-1; D may be TRBD1 (6 bases). This CDR3 has 15 amino acids. The germline gives CDR1 SGHVS, CDR2 FNYEAQ. V gave up 5 bases and J gave up 4 bases, with 17 bases separating them. The CDR3 loop is CASSQLQGGVTEAFF. The CDR3 region has the DNA TGTGCCAGCAGCCAACTACAGGGTGGGGTCACTGAAGCTTTCTTT.

The genes are TRBV5-1 and TRBJ2-2; TRBD1 aligns across 8 bases. After removal of 0 bases from V and 6 bases from J, the junction contained 7 bases not matched to a gene. The CDR3 covers 16 residues. Germline lookup yields CDR1 SGHRS and CDR2 YFSETQ. The CDR3 sequence is CASSLEDRGGSGELFF. CDR3 DNA: TGCGCCAGCAGCTTGGAAGACAGGGGCGGGTCCGGGGAGCTGTTTTTT. Combining the CDR3 with reference TRBV5-1 and TRBJ2-2 gives the whole variable domain KAGVTQTPRYLIKTRGQQVTLSCSPISGHRSVSWYQQTPGQGLQFLFEYFSETQRNKGNFPGRFSGRQFSNSRSEMNVSTLELGDSALYLCASSLEDRGGSGELFFGEGSRLTVL.